This T cell receptor (beta chain) was identified during a study of T cell clonality in common variable immunodeficiency. Regarding the study as a whole: CVID subjects had higher TCRbeta clonality than healthy controls, most marked in about a third.

Patients and controls were mostly of Caucasian heritage. Trimming took 5 bases from V and 1 from J, leaving 10 bases between them. Germline V gene lookup returns CDR1 SEHNR and CDR2 FQNEAQ (reference sequence). This CDR3 has 14 amino acids. This clone was observed many times. Its antigen is not identified. The observed sequence ends 3 residues before the CDR3 terminus, with the missing tail filled in from the germline J gene. Clones were sequenced by immunoSEQ multiplex PCR, and TCRdb holds only the in-frame ones, with some missing. The data show around 34,000 clones, with none appearing a single time.

The chain is built from TRBV7-9 and TRBJ2-3; no reliable D call. The sequencing input was peripheral blood mononuclear cells. The TCR comes from a person aged 18 to 70 in good health. The CDR3 DNA, read in part, is TGTGCCAGCAGCACTATCCTTGGCACAGATACG. As protein: CASSTILGTDT. The entire CDR3 protein is CASSTILGTDTQYF.